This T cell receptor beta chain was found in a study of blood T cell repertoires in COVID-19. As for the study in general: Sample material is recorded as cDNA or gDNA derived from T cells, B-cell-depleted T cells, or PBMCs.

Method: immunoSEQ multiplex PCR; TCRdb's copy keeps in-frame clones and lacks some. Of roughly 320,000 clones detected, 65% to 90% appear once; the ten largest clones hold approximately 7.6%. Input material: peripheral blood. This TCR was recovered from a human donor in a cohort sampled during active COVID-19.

CDR3 nucleotides: TGCGCCAGCAGCTTGGTCCAGGGGAGCTCCTACGAGCAGTACTTC. It translates to CASSLVQGSSYEQYF. The chain is built from TRBV5-1 and TRBJ2-7; tentatively, D is TRBD1 (6 bases). The CDR3 length is 15 residues. The V gene lost 0 bases and the J gene lost 0 bases, with 10 bases spanning the gap. Germline V gene lookup returns CDR1 SGHRS and CDR2 YFSETQ.